The clone carrying this TCR beta chain came up a few times. The antigen remains unidentified. CDR1 and CDR2 from the germline V gene are SGHTA and FQGTGA. The V end lost 1 base, the J end lost 1 base, and 10 bases lay between the germline ends. The CDR3 runs to 15 residues. TCRdb reprocessed the 5' RACE reads with MiXCR, giving one entry per CDR3 protein. This table holds about 10,000 distinct CDR3 sequences, around a quarter found once. Study-wide points: The larger-cohort validation was restricted to a single TCR beta V-J rearrangement rather than whole repertoires. Greatest tumor Treg TCR overlap was with tumor naive CD4+ cells. Tumor memory CD4+ T cell TCR gene usage was found to cluster with blood and lymph node memory CD4+ cells and with lymph node naive CD4+ cells.

The chain carries TRBV7-3 and TRBJ1-1; unclear D gene. The origin of this receptor is a female donor with breast cancer. The sample taken for sequencing was naive CD4+ T cells sorted from a lymph node. The sample's subset: naive CD4+ T cells, CD4+CD45RA+CD25-. This CDR3 is CASSLRQQPNTEAFF. CDR3 nucleotides: TGTGCCAGCAGCTTAAGACAACAGCCGAACACTGAAGCTTTCTTT. Full variable domain (missing parts from reference TRBV7-3 and TRBJ1-1): GAGVSQTPSNKVTEKGKYVELRCDPISGHTALYWYRQSLGQGPEFLIYFQGTGAADDSGLPNDRFFAVRPEGSVSTLKIQRTERGDSAVYLCASSLRQQPNTEAFFGQGTRLTVV.